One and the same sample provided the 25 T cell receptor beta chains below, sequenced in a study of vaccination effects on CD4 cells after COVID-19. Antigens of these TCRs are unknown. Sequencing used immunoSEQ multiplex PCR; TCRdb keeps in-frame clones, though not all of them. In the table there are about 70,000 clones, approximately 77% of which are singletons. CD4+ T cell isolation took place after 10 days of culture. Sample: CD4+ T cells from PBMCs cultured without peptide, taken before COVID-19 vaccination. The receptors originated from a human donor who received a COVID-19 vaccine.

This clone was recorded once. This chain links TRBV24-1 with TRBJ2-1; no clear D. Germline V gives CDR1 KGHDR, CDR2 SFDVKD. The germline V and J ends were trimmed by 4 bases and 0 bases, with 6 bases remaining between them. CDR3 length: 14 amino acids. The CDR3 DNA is TGTGCCACCAGTGAAGTAAGCTCCTACAATGAGCAGTTCTTC. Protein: CATSEVSSYNEQFF.

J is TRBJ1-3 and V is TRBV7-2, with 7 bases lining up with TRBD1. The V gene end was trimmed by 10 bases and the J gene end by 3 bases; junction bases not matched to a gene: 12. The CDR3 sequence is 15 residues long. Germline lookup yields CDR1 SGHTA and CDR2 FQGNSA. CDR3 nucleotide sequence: TGTGCCACCGTCGCCAGACAGGGTTTTGGAAACACCATATATTTT. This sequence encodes CATVARQGFGNTIYF.

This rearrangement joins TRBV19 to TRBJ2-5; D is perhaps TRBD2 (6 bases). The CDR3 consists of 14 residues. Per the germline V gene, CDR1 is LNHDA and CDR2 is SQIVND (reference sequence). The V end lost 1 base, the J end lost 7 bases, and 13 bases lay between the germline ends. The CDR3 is CASSIVGGAATQYF. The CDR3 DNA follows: TGTGCCAGTAGTATAGTTGGCGGGGCGGCGACCCAGTACTTC. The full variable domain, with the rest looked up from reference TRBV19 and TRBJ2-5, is DGGITQSPKYLFRKEGQNVTLSCEQNLNHDAMYWYRQDPGQGLRLIYYSQIVNDFQKGDIAEGYSVSREKKESFPLTVTSAQKNPTAFYLCASSIVGGAATQYFGPGTRLLVL.

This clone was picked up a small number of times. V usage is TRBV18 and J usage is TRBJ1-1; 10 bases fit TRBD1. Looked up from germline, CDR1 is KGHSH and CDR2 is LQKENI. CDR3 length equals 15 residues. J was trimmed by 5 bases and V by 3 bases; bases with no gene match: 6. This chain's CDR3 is CASSPLGQGGTEAFF. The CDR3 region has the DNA TGTGCCAGCTCACCCCTTGGACAGGGGGGGACTGAAGCTTTCTTT.

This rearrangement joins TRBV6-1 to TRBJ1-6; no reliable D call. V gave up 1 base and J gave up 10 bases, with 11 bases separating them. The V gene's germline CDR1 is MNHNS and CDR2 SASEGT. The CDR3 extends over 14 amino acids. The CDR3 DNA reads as TGTGCCAGCAGTGAAGGGTCCTCGCCCTCACCCCTCCACTTT. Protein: CASSEGSSPSPLHF.

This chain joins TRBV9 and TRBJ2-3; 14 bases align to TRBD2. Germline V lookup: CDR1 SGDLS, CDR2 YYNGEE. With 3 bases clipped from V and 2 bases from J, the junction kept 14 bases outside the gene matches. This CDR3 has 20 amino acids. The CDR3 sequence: CASSAFGLAGGSSYTDTQYF. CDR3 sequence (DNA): TGTGCCAGCAGCGCCTTTGGACTAGCGGGGGGATCTTCATACACAGATACGCAGTATTTT.

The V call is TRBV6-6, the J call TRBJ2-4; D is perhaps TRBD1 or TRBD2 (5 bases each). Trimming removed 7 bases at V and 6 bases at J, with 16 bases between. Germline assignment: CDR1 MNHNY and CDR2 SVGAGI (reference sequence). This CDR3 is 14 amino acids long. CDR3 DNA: TGTGCCAGCAACCTAAGGGACGGCGGAAACATTCAGTACTTC. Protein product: CASNLRDGGNIQYF.

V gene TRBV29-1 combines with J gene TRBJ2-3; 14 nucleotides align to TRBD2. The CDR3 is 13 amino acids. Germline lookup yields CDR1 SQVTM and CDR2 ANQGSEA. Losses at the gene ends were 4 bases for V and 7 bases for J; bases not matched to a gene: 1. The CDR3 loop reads CSVGTSGGYTQYF. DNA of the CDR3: TGCAGCGTTGGGACTAGCGGGGGGTATACGCAGTATTTT.

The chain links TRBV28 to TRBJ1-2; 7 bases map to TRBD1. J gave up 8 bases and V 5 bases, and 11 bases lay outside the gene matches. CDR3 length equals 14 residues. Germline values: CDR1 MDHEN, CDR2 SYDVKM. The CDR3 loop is CASSPSDRVRGYTF. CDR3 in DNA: TGTGCCAGCAGTCCATCCGACAGGGTCCGCGGCTACACCTTC.

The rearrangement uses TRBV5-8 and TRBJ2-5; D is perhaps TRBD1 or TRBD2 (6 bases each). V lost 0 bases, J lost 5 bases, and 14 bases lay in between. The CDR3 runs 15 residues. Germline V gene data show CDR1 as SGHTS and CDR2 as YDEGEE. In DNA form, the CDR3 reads TGTGCCAGCAGCTTGGCCGGGGGCGCGAGGGAGACCCAGTACTTC. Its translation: CASSLAGGARETQYF.

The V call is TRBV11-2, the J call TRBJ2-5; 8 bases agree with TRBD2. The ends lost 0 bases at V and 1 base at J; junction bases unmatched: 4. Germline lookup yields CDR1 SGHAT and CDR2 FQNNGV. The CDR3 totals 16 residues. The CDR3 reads CASSLERGVLQETQYF. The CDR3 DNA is TGTGCCAGCAGCTTAGAGCGGGGGGTCCTCCAAGAGACCCAGTACTTC. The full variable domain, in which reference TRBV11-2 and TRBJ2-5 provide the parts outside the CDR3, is EAGVAQSPRYKIIEKRQSVAFWCNPISGHATLYWYQQILGQGPKLLIQFQNNGVVDDSQLPKDRFSAERLKGVDSTLKIQPAKLEDSAVYLCASSLERGVLQETQYFGPGTRLLVL.

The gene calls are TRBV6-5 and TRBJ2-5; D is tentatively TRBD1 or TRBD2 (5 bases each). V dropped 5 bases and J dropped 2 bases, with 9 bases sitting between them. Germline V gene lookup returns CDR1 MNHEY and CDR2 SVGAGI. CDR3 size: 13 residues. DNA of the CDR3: TGTGCCAGCAGTCGGGACGTACAAGAGACCCAGTACTTC. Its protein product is CASSRDVQETQYF.

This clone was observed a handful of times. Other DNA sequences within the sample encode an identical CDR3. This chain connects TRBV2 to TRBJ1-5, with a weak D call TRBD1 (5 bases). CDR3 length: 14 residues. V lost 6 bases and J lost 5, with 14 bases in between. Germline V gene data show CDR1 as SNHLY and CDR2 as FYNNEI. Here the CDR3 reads CASSRQGYDQPQHF. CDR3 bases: TGTGCCAGCAGCAGGCAGGGTTATGATCAGCCCCAGCATTTT.

The CDR3 nucleotides are TGCGCCAGCAGCTTGCAGGGGGCAGGCACTGAAGCTTTCTTT. It specifies CASSLQGAGTEAFF. The V gene is TRBV5-1, the J gene TRBJ1-1, with 8 bases aligning to TRBD1. The length of the CDR3 is 14 residues. The V gene's germline CDR1 is SGHRS and CDR2 YFSETQ. Trimming cost V 1 base and J 4 bases; bases outside gene matches: 3.

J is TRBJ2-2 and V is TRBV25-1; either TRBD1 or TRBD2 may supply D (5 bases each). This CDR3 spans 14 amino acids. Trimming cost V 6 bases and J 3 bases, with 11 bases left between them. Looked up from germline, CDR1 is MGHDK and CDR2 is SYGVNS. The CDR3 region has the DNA TGTGCCAGCAGCGGGACCGGCTACACCGGGGAGCTGTTTTTT. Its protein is CASSGTGYTGELFF.

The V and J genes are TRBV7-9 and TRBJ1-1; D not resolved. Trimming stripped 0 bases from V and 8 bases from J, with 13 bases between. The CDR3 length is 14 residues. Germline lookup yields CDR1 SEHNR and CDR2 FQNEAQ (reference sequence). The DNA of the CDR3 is TGTGCCAGCAGCTTAGCGGAAAGGGCAGAAGAAGCTTTCTTT. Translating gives CASSLAERAEEAFF.

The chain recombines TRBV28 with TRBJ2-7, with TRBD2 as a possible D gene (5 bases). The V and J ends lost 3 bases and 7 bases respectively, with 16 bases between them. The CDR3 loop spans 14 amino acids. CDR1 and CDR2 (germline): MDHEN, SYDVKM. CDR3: CASSLAGVRGEQYV. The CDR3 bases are TGTGCCAGCAGTTTGGCCGGGGTGAGAGGAGAGCAGTACGTC.

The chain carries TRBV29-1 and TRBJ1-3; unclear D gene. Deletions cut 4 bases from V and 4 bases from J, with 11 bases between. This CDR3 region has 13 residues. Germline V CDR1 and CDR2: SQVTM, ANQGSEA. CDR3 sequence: CSVGDTRGNTIYF. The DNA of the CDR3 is TGCAGCGTTGGAGACACGAGAGGAAACACCATATATTTT.

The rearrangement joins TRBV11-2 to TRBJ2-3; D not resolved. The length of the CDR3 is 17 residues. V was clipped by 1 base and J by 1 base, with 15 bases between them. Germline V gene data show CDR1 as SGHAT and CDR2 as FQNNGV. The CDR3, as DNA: TGTGCCAGCAGCTTAGTCCTTGTCGGTCGGGGCACAGATACGCAGTATTTT. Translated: CASSLVLVGRGTDTQYF. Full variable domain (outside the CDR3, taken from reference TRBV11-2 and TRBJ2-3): EAGVAQSPRYKIIEKRQSVAFWCNPISGHATLYWYQQILGQGPKLLIQFQNNGVVDDSQLPKDRFSAERLKGVDSTLKIQPAKLEDSAVYLCASSLVLVGRGTDTQYFGPGTRLTVL.

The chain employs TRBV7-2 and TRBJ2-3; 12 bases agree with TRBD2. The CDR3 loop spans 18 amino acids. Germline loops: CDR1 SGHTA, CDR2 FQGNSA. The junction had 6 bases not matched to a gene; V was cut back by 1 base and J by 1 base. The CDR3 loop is CASSLVASGGAGTDTQYF. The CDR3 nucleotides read TGTGCCAGCAGCTTAGTGGCTAGCGGGGGGGCCGGCACAGATACGCAGTATTTT.

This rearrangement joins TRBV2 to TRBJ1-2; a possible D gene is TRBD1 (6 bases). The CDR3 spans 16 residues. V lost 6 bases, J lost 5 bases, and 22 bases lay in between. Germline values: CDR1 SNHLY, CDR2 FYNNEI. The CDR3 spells CASRDYTGPWGYGYTF. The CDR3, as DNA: TGTGCCAGCAGGGACTACACAGGGCCTTGGGGATATGGCTACACCTTC.

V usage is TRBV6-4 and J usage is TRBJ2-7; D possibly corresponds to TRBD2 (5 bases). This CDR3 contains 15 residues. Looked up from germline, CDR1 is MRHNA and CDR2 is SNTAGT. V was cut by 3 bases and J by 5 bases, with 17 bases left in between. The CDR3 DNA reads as TGTGCCAGCAGTGAGTCGTGGTCCCCGACTAACGAGCAGTACGTC. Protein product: CASSESWSPTNEQYV.

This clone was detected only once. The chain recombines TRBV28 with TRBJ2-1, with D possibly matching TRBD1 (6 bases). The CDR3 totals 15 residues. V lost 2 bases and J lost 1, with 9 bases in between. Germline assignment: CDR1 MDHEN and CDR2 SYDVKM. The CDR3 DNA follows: TGTGCCAGCAGTTTACCAGGGGTGTCCTACAATGAGCAGTTCTTC. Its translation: CASSLPGVSYNEQFF.

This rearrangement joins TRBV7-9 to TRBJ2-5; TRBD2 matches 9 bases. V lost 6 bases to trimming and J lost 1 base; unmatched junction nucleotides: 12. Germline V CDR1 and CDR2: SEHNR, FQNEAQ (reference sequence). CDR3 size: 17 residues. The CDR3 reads CASRQGGSGGLQETQYF. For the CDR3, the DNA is TGTGCCAGCAGACAAGGGGGTAGCGGGGGACTCCAAGAGACCCAGTACTTC.

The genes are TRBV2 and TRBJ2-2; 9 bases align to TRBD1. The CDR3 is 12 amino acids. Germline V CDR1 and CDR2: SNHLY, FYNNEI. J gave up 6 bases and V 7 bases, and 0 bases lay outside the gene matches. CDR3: CASNRGPGELFF. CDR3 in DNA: TGTGCCAGCAACAGGGGGCCCGGGGAGCTGTTTTTT.